This is a list of T cell receptor beta chains from one sample in a study of OX40 agonist ivuxolimab in advanced cancers. TCRdb's table, derived via immunoSEQ multiplex PCR, lists solely in-frame clones and lacks some. The table includes roughly 43,000 clones, about 79% detected once. The sample was CD4+ or CD8+ T cells sorted from blood, taken in a trial of the OX40 agonist ivuxolimab. The receptor source for this set is an adult with an advanced solid tumor such as melanoma, head and neck, liver or kidney cancer. Each CDR3 is given with its conserved first and last residue. The D gene is left open where the match is weak. Clone size is given for some rows only: seen once, a few or many times, or a class if the clone is expanded.

V: TRBV23-1; size: NA; J: TRBJ1-1; D: NA; DNA: TGCGCCAGCAGTCAATCGCCACGGACACATCCACGAGACACTGAAGCTTTCTTT; CDR3: CASSQSPRTHPRDTEAFF
V: TRBV19; size: NA; J: TRBJ1-5; D: TRBD1; DNA: TGTGCCAGTAGTATAGAAGGACAGGGCGAGCGTCAGCCCCAGCATTTT; CDR3: CASSIEGQGERQPQHF
V: TRBV7-8; size: NA; J: TRBJ1-5; D: TRBD1; DNA: TGTGCCAGCAGCTTAGCGTTGGGACAGGGCTACAATCAGCCCCAGCATTTT; CDR3: CASSLALGQGYNQPQHF
V: TRBV7-2; size: NA; J: TRBJ2-2; D: NA; DNA: TGTGCCAGCAGCCCCCTCGACAGGGGAGGGAACGGGGAGCTGTTTTTT; CDR3: CASSPLDRGGNGELFF
V: TRBV7-9; size: once; J: TRBJ2-7; D: NA; DNA: TGTGCCAGCAGCTTAGAGCTGCGGGAGCAGTACTTC; CDR3: CASSLELREQYF
V: TRBV30; size: NA; J: TRBJ2-7; D: NA; DNA: TGTGCCTGGACCCGAGGCCTAGCAGTTACCTACGAGCAGTACTTC; CDR3: CAWTRGLAVTYEQYF
V: TRBV7-6; size: NA; J: TRBJ1-1; D: NA; DNA: TGTGCCAGCAGCTTCGATAGCGGGCCCTTTGCTGAAGCTTTCTTT; CDR3: CASSFDSGPFAEAFF
V: TRBV2; size: NA; J: TRBJ1-4; D: NA; DNA: TGTGCCAGCAGTTTGGACCAAGTTTTGGACGAAAAACTGTTTTTT; CDR3: CASSLDQVLDEKLFF
V: TRBV18; size: NA; J: TRBJ2-3; D: TRBD2; DNA: TGTGCCAGCTCACTCTCTAGCGGGGGGCTGACAGATACGCAGTATTTT; CDR3: CASSLSSGGLTDTQYF
V: TRBV9; size: NA; J: TRBJ2-3; D: NA; DNA: TGTGCCAGCAGCCGTAGAGGGACGGCGGCCGATACGCAGTATTTT; CDR3: CASSRRGTAADTQYF
V: TRBV5-4; size: NA; J: TRBJ2-5; D: TRBD2; DNA: TGTGCCAGCAGCTTAGGTAGCGGGGGAGAGACCCAGTACTTC; CDR3: CASSLGSGGETQYF
V: TRBV10-3; size: NA; J: TRBJ1-4; D: NA; DNA: TGTGCCATCAGTGAAAGTCTTGGTTGGAGTGCTCCGTTTTTT; CDR3: CAISESLGWSAPFF
V: TRBV5-5; size: NA; J: TRBJ2-3; D: NA; DNA: TGTGCCAGCAGCTCCTACAGCACAGATACGCAGTATTTT; CDR3: CASSSYSTDTQYF
V: TRBV4-2; size: NA; J: TRBJ2-3; D: TRBD2; DNA: TGTGCCAGCAGCCAAGATCTCCAGCGGGGGCACACAGATACGCAGTATTTT; CDR3: CASSQDLQRGHTDTQYF
V: TRBV19; size: NA; J: TRBJ1-5; D: TRBD1; DNA: TGTGCCAGTAGTGGAATACAGGGGAATCAGCCCCAGCATTTT; CDR3: CASSGIQGNQPQHF
V: TRBV6-5; size: NA; J: TRBJ1-2; D: NA; DNA: TGTGCCAGCGGATCCGGACACCAGATCATTCGCTACACCTTC; CDR3: CASGSGHQIIRYTF
V: TRBV9; size: once; J: TRBJ2-3; D: NA; DNA: TGTGCCAGCAGCGTACGTGGTTCGAAGACAGATACGCAGTATTTT; CDR3: CASSVRGSKTDTQYF
V: TRBV13; size: once; J: TRBJ1-2; D: NA; DNA: TGTGCCAGCAGCTTAGGGAACTATGGCTACACCTTC; CDR3: CASSLGNYGYTF
V: TRBV2; size: NA; J: TRBJ2-1; D: TRBD1; DNA: TGTGCCAGCAGTTCCGGGACAGGGGTGGACAATGAGCAGTTCTTC; CDR3: CASSSGTGVDNEQFF
V: TRBV23-1; size: NA; J: TRBJ2-5; D: NA; DNA: TGTGCCAGCAGTCAATGCGTCCGGTACCAAGAGACCCAGTACTTC; CDR3: CASSQCVRYQETQYF
V: TRBV7-7; size: NA; J: TRBJ2-7; D: NA; DNA: TGTGCCAGCAGCTTAGTTGATTCTTCCGAGCAGTACTTC; CDR3: CASSLVDSSEQYF
V: TRBV5-1; size: NA; J: TRBJ1-4; D: NA; DNA: TGCGCCAGCAGCTTGGCTCCCGCCATGAATATTAATGAAAAACTGTTTTTT; CDR3: CASSLAPAMNINEKLFF
V: TRBV7-3; size: NA; J: TRBJ2-7; D: NA; DNA: TGTGCCAGCAGCTTAAATAGGCTTTCCTACGAGCAGTACTTC; CDR3: CASSLNRLSYEQYF
V: TRBV28; size: NA; J: TRBJ1-1; D: NA; DNA: TGTGCCAGCAGTTTGGGGCGGGGGGCCGCTGAAGCTTTCTTT; CDR3: CASSLGRGAAEAFF
V: TRBV5-1; size: NA; J: TRBJ2-5; D: NA; DNA: TGCGCCAGCAGCTTGGAAGGGAGACCCCAAGAGACCCAGTACTTC; CDR3: CASSLEGRPQETQYF
V: TRBV6-1; size: NA; J: TRBJ1-4; D: TRBD1; DNA: TGTGCCAGCAGAAAGGACAGGGACCGAGCAAAACTGTTTTTT; CDR3: CASRKDRDRAKLFF